This T cell receptor delta chain is from a study of gamma-delta T cells after stem cell transplantation. TCRdb re-called the RT-PCR reads with CATT. The repertoire holds approximately 3,000 delta-chain clones, with 2.5% to 3% as singletons. Note on this clone: TCRdb assigns this DNA the protein of a much larger clone, which departs from its translation at residue 9; this likely reflects a read error, and the protein shown comes from translating the DNA.

Sequenced material: gamma-delta T cells. This TCR was sampled from a human donor. It is not recorded whose cells these are; they may come from a transplant donor.

The CDR3 protein is CACDTMGDPKLTDKLIF. The CDR3 DNA sequence: TGTGCCTGTGACACAATGGGGGACCCCAAACTCACCGATAAACTCATCTTT. The chain couples TRDV2 to TRDJ1, with 7 bases matching TRDD3. Germline V gives CDR1 GEAIGNYY, CDR2 EKD. CDR3 length: 17 amino acids. The trim removed 1 base at V and 1 base at J, leaving 11 bases unmatched.